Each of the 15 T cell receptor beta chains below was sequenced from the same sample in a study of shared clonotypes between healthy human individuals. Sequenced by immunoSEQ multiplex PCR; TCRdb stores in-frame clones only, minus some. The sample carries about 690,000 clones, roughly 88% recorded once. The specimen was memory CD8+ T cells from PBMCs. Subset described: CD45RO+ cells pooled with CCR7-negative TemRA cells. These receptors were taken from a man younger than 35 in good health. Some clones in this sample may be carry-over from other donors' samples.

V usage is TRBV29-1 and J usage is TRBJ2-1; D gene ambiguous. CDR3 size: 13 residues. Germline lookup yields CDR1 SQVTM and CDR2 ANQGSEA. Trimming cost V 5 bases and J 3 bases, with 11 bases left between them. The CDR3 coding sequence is TGCAGCGTTCAGGCTGGGCTCTACAATGAGCAGTTCTTC. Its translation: CSVQAGLYNEQFF.

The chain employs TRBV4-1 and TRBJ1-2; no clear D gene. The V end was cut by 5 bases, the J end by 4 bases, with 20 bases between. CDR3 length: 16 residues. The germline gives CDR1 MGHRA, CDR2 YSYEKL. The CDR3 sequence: CASSSEWRQRFYGYTF. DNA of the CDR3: TGCGCCAGCAGCTCTGAGTGGAGACAACGATTCTATGGCTACACCTTC.

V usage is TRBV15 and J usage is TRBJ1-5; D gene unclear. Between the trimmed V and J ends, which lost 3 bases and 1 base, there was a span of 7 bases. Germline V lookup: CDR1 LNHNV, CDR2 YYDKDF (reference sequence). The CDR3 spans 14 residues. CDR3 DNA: TGTGCCACCAGCAGTGAGCTCAGCAATCAGCCCCAGCATTTT. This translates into CATSSELSNQPQHF.

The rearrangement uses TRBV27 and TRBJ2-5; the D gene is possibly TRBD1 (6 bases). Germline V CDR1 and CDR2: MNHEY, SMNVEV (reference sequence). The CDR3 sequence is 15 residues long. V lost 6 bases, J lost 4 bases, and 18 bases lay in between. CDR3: CASRHDRSNGETQYF. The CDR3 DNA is TGTGCCAGCAGGCACGACAGGAGCAATGGAGAGACCCAGTACTTC.

The CDR3 DNA follows: TGTGCCAGCAGCGTTAGCGGGAGTGGCGAGACCCAGTACTTC. It specifies CASSVSGSGETQYF. The V and J genes are TRBV9 and TRBJ2-5; TRBD2 aligns across 9 bases. Germline CDR1 and CDR2: SGDLS and YYNGEE. V was pared by 2 bases and J by 5 bases, with 4 bases of the junction left unmatched. The CDR3 loop spans 14 amino acids.

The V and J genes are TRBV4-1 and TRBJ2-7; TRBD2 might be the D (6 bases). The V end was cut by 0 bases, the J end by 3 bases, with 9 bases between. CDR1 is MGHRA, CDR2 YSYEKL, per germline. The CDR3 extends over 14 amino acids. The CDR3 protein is CASSQDAGRYEQYF. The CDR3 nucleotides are TGCGCCAGCAGCCAAGACGCGGGACGCTACGAGCAGTACTTC.

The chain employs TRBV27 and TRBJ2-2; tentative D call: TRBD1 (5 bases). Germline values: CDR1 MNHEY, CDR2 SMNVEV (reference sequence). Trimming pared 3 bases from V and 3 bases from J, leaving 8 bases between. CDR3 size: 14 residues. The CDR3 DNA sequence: TGTGCCAGCAGTTTTGGGGCCTACACCGGGGAGCTGTTTTTT. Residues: CASSFGAYTGELFF.

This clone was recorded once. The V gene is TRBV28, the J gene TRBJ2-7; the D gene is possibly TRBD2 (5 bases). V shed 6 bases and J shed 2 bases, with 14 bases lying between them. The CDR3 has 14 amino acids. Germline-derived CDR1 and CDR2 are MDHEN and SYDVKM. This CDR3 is CASRDASLTYEQYF. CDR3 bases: TGTGCCAGCAGGGACGCTAGCTTGACCTACGAGCAGTACTTC.

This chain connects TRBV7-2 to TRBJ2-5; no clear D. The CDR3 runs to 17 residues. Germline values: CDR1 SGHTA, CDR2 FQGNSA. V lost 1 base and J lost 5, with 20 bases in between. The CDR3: CASSLGWRRSAWETQYF. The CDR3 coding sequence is TGTGCCAGCAGCTTAGGGTGGCGCAGGTCGGCGTGGGAGACCCAGTACTTC. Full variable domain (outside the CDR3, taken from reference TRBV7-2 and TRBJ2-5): GAGVSQSPSNKVTEKGKDVELRCDPISGHTALYWYRQSLGQGLEFLIYFQGNSAPDKSGLPSDRFSAERTGGSVSTLTIQRTQQEDSAVYLCASSLGWRRSAWETQYFGPGTRLLVL.

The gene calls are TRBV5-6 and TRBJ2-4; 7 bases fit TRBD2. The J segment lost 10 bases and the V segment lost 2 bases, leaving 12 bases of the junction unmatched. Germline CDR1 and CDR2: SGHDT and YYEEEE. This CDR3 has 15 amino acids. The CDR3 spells CASSFRDYQGVIQYF. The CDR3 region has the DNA TGTGCCAGCAGCTTTAGGGACTACCAAGGCGTTATTCAGTACTTC.

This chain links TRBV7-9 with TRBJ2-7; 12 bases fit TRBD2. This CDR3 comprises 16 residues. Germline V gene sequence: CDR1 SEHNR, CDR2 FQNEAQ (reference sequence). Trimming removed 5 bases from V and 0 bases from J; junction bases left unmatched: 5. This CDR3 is CASSRRTSGNSYEQYF. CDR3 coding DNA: TGTGCCAGCAGCCGACGGACTAGCGGGAACTCCTACGAGCAGTACTTC.

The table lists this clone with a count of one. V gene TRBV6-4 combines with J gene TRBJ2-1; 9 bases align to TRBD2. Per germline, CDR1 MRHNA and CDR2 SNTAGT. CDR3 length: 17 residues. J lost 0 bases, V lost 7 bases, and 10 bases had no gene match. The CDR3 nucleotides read TGTGCCAGCACCGACCGGACTAGCGAGCCCTCCTACAATGAGCAGTTCTTC. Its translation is CASTDRTSEPSYNEQFF.

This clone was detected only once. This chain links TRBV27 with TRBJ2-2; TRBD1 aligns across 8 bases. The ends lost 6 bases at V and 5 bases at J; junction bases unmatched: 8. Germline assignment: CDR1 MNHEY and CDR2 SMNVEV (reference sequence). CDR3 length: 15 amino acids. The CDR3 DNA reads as TGTGCCAGCAGAGGGCCAGGGGGCAGGACCGGGGAGCTGTTTTTT. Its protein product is CASRGPGGRTGELFF.

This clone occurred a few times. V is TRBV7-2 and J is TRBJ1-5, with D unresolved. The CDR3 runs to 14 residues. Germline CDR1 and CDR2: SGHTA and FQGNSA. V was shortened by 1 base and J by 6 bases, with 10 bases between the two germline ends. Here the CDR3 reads CASSLVGRGQPQHF. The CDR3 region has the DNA TGTGCCAGCAGCTTAGTGGGGAGAGGTCAGCCCCAGCATTTT.

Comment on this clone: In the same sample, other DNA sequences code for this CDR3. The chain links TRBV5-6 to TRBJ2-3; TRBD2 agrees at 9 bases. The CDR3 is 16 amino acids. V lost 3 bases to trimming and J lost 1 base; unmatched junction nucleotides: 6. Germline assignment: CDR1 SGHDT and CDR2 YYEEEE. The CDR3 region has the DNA TGTGCCAGCAGCTCTTCAGCGGGAGGCCGCACAGATACGCAGTATTTT. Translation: CASSSSAGGRTDTQYF.